The T cell receptor (beta chain) under discussion was sequenced for a study of control samples from healthy donors and cancer patients. V shed 5 bases and J shed 1 base, with 17 bases lying between them. Germline V CDR1 and CDR2: KGHSH, LQKENI. The CDR3 totals 16 residues. The data were produced by immunoSEQ multiplex PCR, yet TCRdb's version contains in-frame clones alone and is incomplete. In the table there are under 450,000 clones, 80% to 95% of which are singletons. J is TRBJ1-1 and V is TRBV18; TRBD1 is a possible D gene (5 bases). The TCR was taken from a man aged 40-55 years with head and neck cancer. Specimen: PBMCs. The CDR3 DNA follows: TGTGCCAGCTCATCTCAGGGTGGGGGACGGAACACTGAAGCTTTCTTT. Translating gives CASSSQGGGRNTEAFF.